This T cell receptor beta chain was documented in a study of cytomegalovirus exposure and HLA in healthy donors. Study conclusions and caveats: Specific recognition of CMV antigens was confirmed in vitro for a few chains (all CMV-associated). That first-cohort TCR clusters tended to co-occur in the roughly 110 validation repertoires was found in a later analysis.

Regarding this clone: The antigen is undetermined.

Sequencing was performed with immunoSEQ multiplex PCR; in TCRdb, only in-frame clones are kept and a portion is missing. Found here are 300,000 to 350,000 clones, over 75% of them singletons; the top ten hold around 0.96%. Sequences were obtained from PBMCs. This TCR derives from a man in his thirties or forties in good health and CMV-seronegative.

This chain's CDR3 is CASSVDGVGDTQYF. CDR3 bases: TGTGCCAGCAGCGTAGACGGGGTTGGAGATACGCAGTATTTT. This chain connects TRBV9 to TRBJ2-3; tentatively, D is TRBD2 (5 bases). V was cut by 0 bases and J by 5 bases, with 10 bases left in between. The CDR3 is made up of 14 amino acids. Germline-derived CDR1 and CDR2 are SGDLS and YYNGEE.